The 8 T cell receptor beta chains presented below share a single source sample, sequenced in a study of identical twins. A single record per CDR3 protein comes from TCRdb applying MiXCR to the 5' RACE reads. Altogether under 300,000 distinct CDR3 sequences are present, over 9.5% being singletons, with the ten largest covering 4%. The data were also submitted as part of a second study, on yellow fever vaccine responses in identical twins.

The sample consisted of memory (CD45RO+) T cells sorted from blood. Every receptor here comes from a woman between 18 and 29 years old in good health.

The rearrangement uses TRBV7-2 and TRBJ2-1, with D unclear. Germline V gives CDR1 SGHTA, CDR2 FQGNSA. This CDR3 spans 13 amino acids. Trimming left V 5 bases short and J 2 bases short, with 7 bases between. In nucleotides, the CDR3 is TGTGCCAGCAGCCCCCCCGCCTACAATGAGCAGTTCTTC. This encodes CASSPPAYNEQFF.

This clonotype was seen only a few times. In DNA, the CDR3 is TGTGCCAGCAGTTCCGGACTAGCGGGAGGCGGCCAGTACTTC. Residues: CASSSGLAGGGQYF. The J gene is TRBJ2-5, the V gene TRBV27, with 14 bases matching TRBD2. The CDR3 has 14 residues. The V segment lost 4 bases and the J segment 10 bases; nucleotides outside the gene matches: 5. CDR1 and CDR2 (germline): MNHEY, SMNVEV (reference sequence).

This clonotype showed up many times. The chain joins TRBV7-2 to TRBJ2-5; TRBD1 matches at 7 bases. Germline assignment: CDR1 SGHTA and CDR2 FQGNSA. After removal of 2 bases from V and 2 bases from J, the junction contained 8 bases not matched to a gene. The CDR3 totals 16 residues. The CDR3 bases are TGTGCCAGCAGCTTATTATTGGGACAGCCACAAGAGACCCAGTACTTC. Translating it yields CASSLLLGQPQETQYF.

Only a few counts were recorded for this clonotype. The chain recombines TRBV7-9 with TRBJ2-3; 8 bases align to TRBD2. The CDR3 is made up of 16 amino acids. The junction had 15 bases not matched to a gene; V was cut back by 8 bases and J by 5 bases. The germline gives CDR1 SEHNR, CDR2 FQNEAQ (reference sequence). The CDR3 region has the DNA TGTGCCAGCCGAAACCGGCGGGGGGCCGGAGAAGATACGCAGTATTTT. Protein: CASRNRRGAGEDTQYF.

This clonotype was found a few times. This chain links TRBV6-1 with TRBJ2-1, with D hard to call. Looked up from germline, CDR1 is MNHNS and CDR2 is SASEGT. The CDR3 is 16 residues long. V was shortened by 5 bases and J by 0 bases, with 14 bases between the two germline ends. The CDR3 protein is CASSPRPDGSYNEQFF. CDR3 nucleotides: TGTGCCAGCAGTCCTAGGCCTGATGGCTCCTACAATGAGCAGTTCTTC.

This clonotype appeared many times. This chain joins TRBV12-3 or TRBV12-4 and TRBJ1-2, with D tentatively TRBD1 (5 bases). The CDR3 is 15 residues long. The germline V and J ends were trimmed by 5 bases and 0 bases, with 13 bases remaining between them. CDR3 coding DNA: TGTGCCAGCAGTGACAGAGCCGAAACTAACTATGGCTACACCTTC. Amino acid sequence: CASSDRAETNYGYTF.

This clonotype was counted many times. The chain links TRBV6-1 to TRBJ2-3, with no clear D. The CDR3 has 15 amino acids. Trimming removed 6 bases at V and 1 base at J, with 14 bases between. The germline gives CDR1 MNHNS, CDR2 SASEGT. The CDR3, as DNA: TGTGCCAGCAGACCACTGGGGTTACGCACAGATACGCAGTATTTT. This translates into CASRPLGLRTDTQYF.

The rearrangement uses TRBV6-5 and TRBJ2-5; 11 bases align to TRBD2. CDR1 is MNHEY and CDR2 is SVGAGI in the germline V gene. This CDR3 has 17 residues. The junction had 5 bases not matched to a gene; V was cut back by 2 bases and J by 0 bases. The CDR3 spells CASSYMGSGRDQETQYF. The CDR3 DNA follows: TGTGCCAGCAGTTACATGGGTAGCGGGAGGGACCAAGAGACCCAGTACTTC.